The 24 T cell receptor beta chains in this list originate from one sample, sequenced in a study of beta chain features in type 1 diabetes. Findings of the study overall: When Type 1 diabetes patients were examined, their TCRB CDR3s proved moderately but significantly shorter in all four CD4+ subsets.

Which antigens these TCRs recognize remains unknown. The entirety of the isolated RNA underwent reverse transcription, so expressed TCRB transcripts were sequenced. Method: immunoSEQ multiplex PCR; TCRdb's copy keeps in-frame clones and lacks some. The sample yields 150,000 to 200,000 clones, almost 8% seen once. The sequencing input was central memory CD4+ T cells from blood. The origin of the receptors is a man between 18 and 35 years old with type 1 diabetes.

The chain combines TRBV4-2 with TRBJ1-1, with D tentatively TRBD1 (6 bases). Trimming pared 5 bases from V and 5 bases from J, leaving 9 bases between. Germline V gives CDR1 LGHNA, CDR2 YNFKEQ. CDR3 size: 12 residues. The CDR3 reads CASSFRGTEAFF. The CDR3 DNA reads as TGTGCCAGCAGCTTCAGGGGTACTGAAGCTTTCTTT.

The chain employs TRBV4-2 and TRBJ2-3; perhaps TRBD2 as D (5 bases). Germline V lookup: CDR1 LGHNA, CDR2 YNFKEQ. The CDR3 extends over 15 amino acids. The ends were cut back, 3 bases at V and 1 base at J, with 11 bases in the middle. CDR3 DNA sequence: TGTGCCAGCAGCCATTGGGGAGCCGGCACAGATACGCAGTATTTT. It is translated as CASSHWGAGTDTQYF.

The rearrangement links TRBV5-6 to TRBJ1-4; possibly TRBD1 for D (5 bases). The CDR3 runs to 15 residues. The germline V gene encodes CDR1 SGHDT and CDR2 YYEEEE. V lost 4 bases, J lost 0 bases, and 10 bases lay in between. The CDR3 DNA is TGTGCCAGCAGCCCGACAGTCTCAACTAATGAAAAACTGTTTTTT. Encoded protein: CASSPTVSTNEKLFF.

This chain's CDR3 is CASSYGPDTQYF. CDR3 nucleotide sequence: TGTGCCAGCAGTTACGGGCCAGATACGCAGTATTTT. The chain recombines TRBV6-6 with TRBJ2-3; D is undetermined. From germline, CDR1 is MNHNY and CDR2 SVGAGI (reference sequence). CDR3 length: 12 amino acids. The ends were cut back, 2 bases at V and 4 bases at J, with 4 bases in the middle.

This clone turned up a few times. This rearrangement joins TRBV5-1 to TRBJ2-5; D might be TRBD1 (6 bases). V was trimmed by 4 bases and J by 3 bases, leaving 13 bases between them. This CDR3 has 14 residues. Germline V gene sequence: CDR1 SGHRS, CDR2 YFSETQ. CDR3 sequence reads: CASSPVDSEETQYF. CDR3 in DNA: TGCGCCAGCAGCCCCGTGGACAGTGAAGAGACCCAGTACTTC.

The V gene is TRBV7-8, the J gene TRBJ2-1; 7 nucleotides line up with TRBD1. Looked up from germline, CDR1 is SGHVS and CDR2 is FQNEAQ. There are 14 residues in the CDR3. J gave up 9 bases and V 4 bases, and 9 bases lay outside the gene matches. This chain's CDR3 is CASSSRQGRTEQFF. The CDR3 nucleotides read TGTGCCAGCAGCTCCCGACAGGGCAGGACTGAGCAGTTCTTC. Looking up the rest from reference TRBV7-8 and TRBJ2-1 gives the full variable domain: GAGVSQSPRYKVAKRGQDVALRCDPISGHVSLFWYQQALGQGPEFLTYFQNEAQLDKSGLPSDRFFAERPEGSVSTLKIQRTQQEDSAVYLCASSSRQGRTEQFFGPGTRLTVL.

The chain is built from TRBV7-2 and TRBJ2-5, with 8 bases aligning to TRBD2. The CDR3 sequence is 15 residues long. Germline assignment: CDR1 SGHTA and CDR2 FQGNSA. V shed 4 bases and J 5 bases; nucleotides not matched to a gene: 9. The CDR3 sequence is CASSWPGGPRETQYF. Here the CDR3 DNA reads TGTGCCAGCAGCTGGCCGGGGGGGCCGCGGGAGACCCAGTACTTC.

V and J are TRBV13 and TRBJ2-3, with 9 bases that match TRBD2. Per germline, CDR1 PRHDT and CDR2 FYEKMQ (reference sequence). The CDR3 has 14 residues. The V segment lost 3 bases and the J segment 6 bases; nucleotides outside the gene matches: 4. The CDR3 DNA reads as TGTGCCAGCAGCTTGCGGGAGGGCCTTGATACGCAGTATTTT. Translation gives CASSLREGLDTQYF. The variable domain in full, with the rest retrieved from reference TRBV13 and TRBJ2-3, is AAGVIQSPRHLIKEKRETATLKCYPIPRHDTVYWYQQGPGQDPQFLISFYEKMQSDKGSIPDRFSAQQFSDYHSELNMSSLELGDSALYFCASSLREGLDTQYFGPGTRLTVL.

The V call is TRBV2, the J call TRBJ1-1, with 11 bases aligning to TRBD1. The germline gives CDR1 SNHLY, CDR2 FYNNEI. Trimming took 7 bases from V and 5 from J; bases not matched to a gene: 3. The CDR3 is 13 amino acids. The CDR3, as DNA: TGTGCCAGCATGGACAGGGGGCGTACTGAAGCTTTCTTT. Its translation is CASMDRGRTEAFF.

This chain joins TRBV5-1 and TRBJ2-7; 10 nucleotides line up with TRBD1. This CDR3 region has 15 residues. The V gene's germline CDR1 is SGHRS and CDR2 YFSETQ. J was trimmed by 3 bases and V by 1 base; bases with no gene match: 4. CDR3 amino acids: CASSLLWTGGYEQYF. The CDR3 coding sequence is TGCGCCAGCAGCTTGTTGTGGACAGGGGGCTACGAGCAGTACTTC. The full variable domain, its missing parts supplied by reference TRBV5-1 and TRBJ2-7, is KAGVTQTPRYLIKTRGQQVTLSCSPISGHRSVSWYQQTPGQGLQFLFEYFSETQRNKGNFPGRFSGRQFSNSRSEMNVSTLELGDSALYLCASSLLWTGGYEQYFGPGTRLTVT.

The V and J genes are TRBV4-3 and TRBJ1-6; possibly TRBD1 for D (6 bases). CDR1 and CDR2 from the germline V gene are LGHNA and YSLEER. The V end was cut by 0 bases, the J end by 7 bases, with 13 bases between. This CDR3 has 16 amino acids. This chain's CDR3 is CASSQDNQGHNSPLHF. CDR3 DNA sequence: TGCGCCAGCAGCCAAGATAATCAGGGGCACAATTCACCCCTCCACTTT.

Only a few counts were recorded for this clone. The genes are TRBV5-1 and TRBJ1-2, with TRBD1 matching 9 bases. Per the germline V gene, CDR1 is SGHRS and CDR2 is YFSETQ. The CDR3 extends over 13 amino acids. V shed 3 bases, J shed 8 bases, and the junction held 5 bases outside the gene matches. The CDR3 DNA sequence: TGCGCCAGCAGCTGGACAGGGGAGGAAGGCTACACCTTC. As protein: CASSWTGEEGYTF.

V and J are TRBV15 and TRBJ2-7, with no clear D. Trimming pared 5 bases from V and 5 bases from J, leaving 13 bases between. The germline gives CDR1 LNHNV, CDR2 YYDKDF (reference sequence). The CDR3 is 13 amino acids. CDR3 nucleotide sequence: TGTGCCACCAGCTCCCAGCAGGCCCACGAGCAGTACTTC. Translating gives CATSSQQAHEQYF.

This clone was recorded many times. The rearrangement uses TRBV4-2 and TRBJ2-3; 7 bases align to TRBD2. The germline CDR1 and CDR2 sequences are LGHNA and YNFKEQ. The V and J ends lost 0 bases and 1 base, in that order; junction bases with no gene match: 7. The CDR3 totals 17 residues. The CDR3 sequence is CASSQDPTGRGTDTQYF. The DNA of the CDR3 is TGTGCCAGCAGCCAAGATCCGACGGGGAGGGGCACAGATACGCAGTATTTT.

The genes are TRBV7-2 and TRBJ2-1; no clear D gene. V was pared by 3 bases and J by 12 bases, with 9 bases between. The length of the CDR3 is 11 residues. Germline CDR1 is SGHTA and CDR2 is FQGNSA. The CDR3 nucleotides are TGTGCCAGCAGCTTTGGGCTGGGGCAGTTCTTC. As protein: CASSFGLGQFF. The complete variable domain, with remaining parts taken from reference TRBV7-2 and TRBJ2-1, reads GAGVSQSPSNKVTEKGKDVELRCDPISGHTALYWYRQSLGQGLEFLIYFQGNSAPDKSGLPSDRFSAERTGGSVSTLTIQRTQQEDSAVYLCASSFGLGQFFGPGTRLTVL.

This rearrangement joins TRBV4-1 to TRBJ2-3, with 13 bases fitting TRBD2. The CDR3 covers 16 residues. V shed 4 bases and J 8 bases; nucleotides not matched to a gene: 9. Germline loops: CDR1 MGHRA, CDR2 YSYEKL. This CDR3 is CASSLRTSGGRGTQYF. The DNA for the CDR3 is TGCGCCAGCAGCCTAAGGACTAGCGGGGGCAGGGGTACGCAGTATTTT.

V is TRBV9 and J is TRBJ2-1, with D maybe TRBD2 (7 bases). The germline V gene encodes CDR1 SGDLS and CDR2 YYNGEE. This CDR3 has 13 residues. Deletions cut 0 bases from V and 10 bases from J, with 11 bases between. This chain's CDR3 is CASSVGGGPEQFF. DNA of the CDR3: TGTGCCAGCAGCGTAGGGGGGGGCCCCGAGCAGTTCTTC.

The V and J genes are TRBV7-2 and TRBJ2-2, with TRBD1 matching over 9 bases. The germline CDR1 and CDR2 sequences are SGHTA and FQGNSA. CDR3 length: 16 residues. The V gene end was trimmed by 5 bases and the J gene end by 3 bases; junction bases not matched to a gene: 7. CDR3 residues: CASSRSQGAHTGELFF. The CDR3 nucleotides are TGTGCCAGCAGCCGCTCACAGGGGGCGCACACCGGGGAGCTGTTTTTT.

The CDR3 sequence is CASSSRQDMGYEQYF. CDR3 coding DNA: TGTGCCAGCAGTTCGCGACAGGATATGGGGTACGAGCAGTACTTC. The rearrangement uses TRBV6-5 and TRBJ2-7, with D perhaps TRBD1 (6 bases). V was clipped by 4 bases and J by 4 bases, with 17 bases between them. CDR1 MNHEY and CDR2 SVGAGI come from the germline V gene. This CDR3 has 15 residues.

This clone has more than one count but fewer than ten. The V call is TRBV9, the J call TRBJ2-2, with TRBD2 matching over 7 bases. The CDR3 totals 16 residues. Germline V gene sequence: CDR1 SGDLS, CDR2 YYNGEE. Unmatched junction bases numbered 8, after V lost 1 base and J lost 5 bases. This CDR3 is CASSVFTGGATGELFF. Here the CDR3 DNA reads TGTGCCAGCAGCGTATTTACGGGAGGAGCGACCGGGGAGCTGTTTTTT.

This clone has only a few counts. The chain uses TRBV19 and TRBJ1-4; the D gene is possibly TRBD1 (6 bases). This CDR3 contains 14 residues. CDR1 and CDR2 (germline): LNHDA, SQIVND (reference sequence). Between the trimmed V and J ends, which lost 4 bases and 6 bases, there was a span of 12 bases. The CDR3 spells CASSTGELDEKLFF. The CDR3 DNA reads TGTGCCAGTAGTACAGGGGAGTTGGATGAAAAACTGTTTTTT. The full variable domain, in which reference TRBV19 and TRBJ1-4 provide the parts outside the CDR3, is DGGITQSPKYLFRKEGQNVTLSCEQNLNHDAMYWYRQDPGQGLRLIYYSQIVNDFQKGDIAEGYSVSREKKESFPLTVTSAQKNPTAFYLCASSTGELDEKLFFGSGTQLSVL.

The V call is TRBV5-1, the J call TRBJ1-2; D remains unclear. Germline V gene lookup returns CDR1 SGHRS and CDR2 YFSETQ. The CDR3 loop spans 13 amino acids. Trimming left V 7 bases short and J 3 bases short, with 13 bases between. The CDR3 coding sequence is TGCGCCAGCCGTGATACGGTCGACTATGGCTACACCTTC. It codes for CASRDTVDYGYTF.

This chain links TRBV6-5 with TRBJ1-2; D call uncertain. Germline assignment: CDR1 MNHEY and CDR2 SVGAGI. The CDR3 contains 13 residues. V was pared by 6 bases and J by 0 bases, with 8 bases between. The CDR3 here is CASSPDSNYGYTF. The CDR3 bases are TGTGCCAGCAGCCCAGACTCTAACTATGGCTACACCTTC.

This clone was seen more than once but under ten times. The chain joins TRBV29-1 to TRBJ1-5; D is ambiguous. Germline-derived CDR1 and CDR2 are SQVTM and ANQGSEA. This CDR3 region has 14 residues. V was clipped by 5 bases and J by 0 bases, with 11 bases between them. The CDR3 spells CSVIATDSNQPQHF. The CDR3 nucleotides read TGCAGCGTTATAGCGACGGATAGCAATCAGCCCCAGCATTTT.